The 8 T cell receptor beta chains given below trace back to one sample, sequenced in a study of yellow fever vaccine responses in identical twins. MiXCR, applied by TCRdb to the RT-PCR reads, yields one record per CDR3 protein. The sample yields more than 15,000 distinct CDR3 sequences, around two thirds seen once. The specimen was T cells from blood (PBMCs), unsorted or a sorted subset (not recorded which), collected before or after yellow fever vaccination (not recorded which). All receptors come from a young woman who received the yellow fever vaccine.

The table lists this clonotype with a count of one. The chain joins TRBV3-1 to TRBJ1-2; D is uncertain. The CDR3 has 12 residues. The V gene's germline CDR1 is LGHDT and CDR2 YNNKEL (reference sequence). V lost 7 bases, J lost 7 bases, and 13 bases lay in between. In nucleotides, the CDR3 is TGTGCCAGCACCGAAGCGGTGGGTGGCTACACCTTC. Protein product: CASTEAVGGYTF.

The CDR3 DNA reads TGTGCCAGCAGTGAAGTTCTTGCTACCTCCTACGAGCAGTACTTC. Protein product: CASSEVLATSYEQYF. The V and J genes are TRBV6-1 and TRBJ2-7; D is uncertain. The V end lost 1 base, the J end lost 0 bases, and 10 bases lay between the germline ends. Germline lookup yields CDR1 MNHNS and CDR2 SASEGT. This CDR3 region has 15 residues.

The chain links TRBV24-1 to TRBJ2-1; tentative D call: TRBD1 (6 bases). In germline, CDR1 is KGHDR, CDR2 SFDVKD. The CDR3 is 17 amino acids. Trimming removed 3 bases from V and 0 bases from J, with 14 bases in between. The CDR3 DNA follows: TGTGCCACCAGTGATCTCCCAGGGGTTACCTCCTACAATGAGCAGTTCTTC. Encoded protein: CATSDLPGVTSYNEQFF.

This clonotype was seen a handful of times. The chain joins TRBV15 to TRBJ1-5, with D perhaps matching TRBD1 (6 bases). The germline gives CDR1 LNHNV, CDR2 YYDKDF (reference sequence). This CDR3 is 15 amino acids long. V lost 0 bases and J lost 7, with 13 bases in between. The CDR3: CATSRDLIGGQPQHF. CDR3 bases: TGTGCCACCAGCAGAGATCTGATCGGGGGCCAGCCCCAGCATTTT.

The V and J genes are TRBV28 and TRBJ2-4, with D unclear. The CDR3 has 13 amino acids. The V end was cut by 8 bases, the J end by 8 bases, with 16 bases between. Germline V gives CDR1 MDHEN, CDR2 SYDVKM. The CDR3 here is CASHGGPRDIQYF. The CDR3 DNA sequence: TGTGCCAGCCACGGCGGCCCTCGGGACATTCAGTACTTC.

The J gene is TRBJ2-3, the V gene TRBV25-1; D gene unclear. Germline CDR1 MGHDK, CDR2 SYGVNS. V gave up 3 bases and J gave up 0 bases, with 10 bases separating them. The CDR3 covers 15 residues. In DNA, the CDR3 is TGTGCCAGCAGTGAGTACAACTTTAGCACAGATACGCAGTATTTT. Encoded protein: CASSEYNFSTDTQYF.

The chain carries TRBV11-1 and TRBJ2-5; no clear D gene. Germline values: CDR1 SGHAT, CDR2 FQDESV (reference sequence). The CDR3 is 13 amino acids. With 2 bases removed from V and 2 bases from J, the gap between germline ends came to 6 bases. The CDR3 reads CASSLSPQETQYF. In DNA form, the CDR3 reads TGTGCCAGCAGCTTAAGTCCACAAGAGACCCAGTACTTC.

Here the CDR3 reads CSGRTGANVLTF. The CDR3 coding sequence is TGCAGCGGCAGAACTGGGGCCAACGTCCTGACTTTC. This sequence joins TRBV29-1 and TRBJ2-6; no definite D call. Trimming took 7 bases from V and 2 from J, leaving 6 bases between them. Germline-derived CDR1 and CDR2 are SQVTM and ANQGSEA. The CDR3 covers 12 residues.